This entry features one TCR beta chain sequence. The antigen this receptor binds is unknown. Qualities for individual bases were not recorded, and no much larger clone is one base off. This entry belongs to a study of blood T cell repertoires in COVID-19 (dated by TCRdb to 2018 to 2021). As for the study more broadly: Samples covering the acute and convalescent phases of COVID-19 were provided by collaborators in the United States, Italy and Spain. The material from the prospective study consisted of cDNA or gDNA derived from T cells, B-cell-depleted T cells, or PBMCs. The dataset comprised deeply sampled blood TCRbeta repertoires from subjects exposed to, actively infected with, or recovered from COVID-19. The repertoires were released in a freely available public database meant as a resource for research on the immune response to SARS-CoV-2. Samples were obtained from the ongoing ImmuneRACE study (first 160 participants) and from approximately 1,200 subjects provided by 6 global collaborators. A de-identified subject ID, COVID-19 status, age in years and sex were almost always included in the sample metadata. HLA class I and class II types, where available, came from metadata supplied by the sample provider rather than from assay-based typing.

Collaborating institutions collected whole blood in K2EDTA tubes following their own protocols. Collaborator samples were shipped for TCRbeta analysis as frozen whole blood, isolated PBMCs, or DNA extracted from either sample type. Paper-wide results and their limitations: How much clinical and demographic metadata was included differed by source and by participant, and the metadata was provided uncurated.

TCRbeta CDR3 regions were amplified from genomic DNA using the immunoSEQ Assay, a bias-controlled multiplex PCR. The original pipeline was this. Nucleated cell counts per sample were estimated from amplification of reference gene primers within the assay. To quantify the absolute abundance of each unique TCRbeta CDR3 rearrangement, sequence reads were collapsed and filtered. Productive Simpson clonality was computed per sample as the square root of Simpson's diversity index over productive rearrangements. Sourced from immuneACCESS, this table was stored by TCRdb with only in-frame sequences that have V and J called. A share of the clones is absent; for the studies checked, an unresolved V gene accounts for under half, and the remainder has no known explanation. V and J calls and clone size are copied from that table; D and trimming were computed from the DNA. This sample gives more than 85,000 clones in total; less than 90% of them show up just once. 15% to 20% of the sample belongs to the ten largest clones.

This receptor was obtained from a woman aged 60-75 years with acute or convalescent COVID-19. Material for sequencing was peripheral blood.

The CDR3 region: CASSLEYGRLAAQETQYF. At the DNA level, the sequence is TGTGCCAGCAGCTTAGAGTACGGGAGACTAGCGGCCCAAGAGACCCAGTACTTC. The rearranged segments are TRBV7-8 and TRBJ2-5, and 9 junction bases match TRBD2. CDR1 is given as SGHVS and CDR2 as FQNEAQ, both from the germline V gene. The V end gives up 1 base and the J end 1 base, leaving 10 bases in the junction not matched to a gene. The CDR3 covers 18 residues, taking in both the cysteine and the phenylalanine. The sequence is cut down to CDR3 DNA, 54 bases in frame from base 1.